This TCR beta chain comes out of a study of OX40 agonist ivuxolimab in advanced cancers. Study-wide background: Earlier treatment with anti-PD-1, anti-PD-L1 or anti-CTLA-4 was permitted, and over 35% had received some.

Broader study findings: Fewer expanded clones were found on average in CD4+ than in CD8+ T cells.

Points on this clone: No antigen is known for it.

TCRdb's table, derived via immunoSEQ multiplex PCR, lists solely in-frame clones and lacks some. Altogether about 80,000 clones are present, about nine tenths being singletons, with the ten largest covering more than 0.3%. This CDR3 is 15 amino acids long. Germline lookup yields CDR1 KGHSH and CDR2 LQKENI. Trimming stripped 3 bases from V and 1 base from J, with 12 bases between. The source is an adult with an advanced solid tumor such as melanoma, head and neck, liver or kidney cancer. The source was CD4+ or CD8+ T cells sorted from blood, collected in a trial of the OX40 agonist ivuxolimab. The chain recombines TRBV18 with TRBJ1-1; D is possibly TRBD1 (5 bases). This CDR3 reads CASSPFGTENTEAFF. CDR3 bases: TGTGCCAGCTCACCCTTCGGGACGGAGAACACTGAAGCTTTCTTT.